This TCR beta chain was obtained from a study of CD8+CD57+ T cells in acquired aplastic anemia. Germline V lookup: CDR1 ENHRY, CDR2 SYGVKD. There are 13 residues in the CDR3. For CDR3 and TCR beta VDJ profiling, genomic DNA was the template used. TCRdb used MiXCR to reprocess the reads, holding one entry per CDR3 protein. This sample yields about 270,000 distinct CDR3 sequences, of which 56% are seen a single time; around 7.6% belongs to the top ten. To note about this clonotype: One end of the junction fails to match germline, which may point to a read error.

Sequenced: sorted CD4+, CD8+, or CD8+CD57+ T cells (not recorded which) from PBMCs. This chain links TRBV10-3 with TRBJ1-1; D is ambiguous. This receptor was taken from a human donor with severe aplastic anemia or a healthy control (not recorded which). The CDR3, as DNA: TGTGCCATCGGGGAGCTCCTGAACACTAAAGCTTTCTTT. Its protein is CAIGELLNTKAFF.